The text below deals with one T cell receptor beta chain. Its cognate antigen is unknown. The data are from a study of tumor-infiltrating lymphocytes in localized non-small cell lung cancer. Study conclusions and caveats: T-cell fraction did not differ between immunotypes IM1 and IM2. Technical variation could not be separated from intratumor heterogeneity here. TCRbeta sequencing showed higher T cell infiltration in tumors than uninvolved lung.

Assay used: immunoSEQ multiplex PCR; TCRdb lists only in-frame clones, some missing. The sample gives 20,000 to 25,000 clones, 50% to 70% of which show up once; under 6% is in the top ten. CDR3 length: 15 amino acids. With 7 bases clipped from V and 5 bases from J, the junction kept 11 bases outside the gene matches. Germline V gene data show CDR1 as MDHEN and CDR2 as SYDVKM. The clonotype was recovered from a human donor with non-small cell lung cancer. The chain recombines TRBV28 with TRBJ1-2, with 9 positions matching TRBD1. Sequencing used lung tumor tissue. The CDR3 is CASTSTGTGRYGYTF. The CDR3 DNA reads TGTGCCAGCACATCTACAGGGACAGGGAGATATGGCTACACCTTC.